The 15 T cell receptor beta chains given below trace back to one sample, sequenced in a study of T-cell memory formation after mild COVID-19. Via MiXCR, TCRdb re-called the 5' RACE reads, giving one row per CDR3 protein. The sample holds 450,000 to 650,000 distinct CDR3 sequences; roughly 18% are singletons and the top ten take 12%. The material sequenced was PBMCs or a T cell subset sorted from them (not recorded which). These receptors originate from an adult woman who had mild COVID-19 (a few samples of this study predate the infection). Cell type and time point are not known.

The J gene is TRBJ2-1, the V gene TRBV5-5; a weak D match, TRBD2 (6 bases). Germline values: CDR1 SGHKS, CDR2 YYEKEE (reference sequence). The CDR3 length is 13 residues. Trimming took 2 bases from V and 11 from J, leaving 14 bases between them. CDR3 bases: TGTGCCAGCAGCTTCCGGGACTTCGATAAGCAGTTCTTC. Translated: CASSFRDFDKQFF. The full variable domain, its missing parts supplied by reference TRBV5-5 and TRBJ2-1, is DAGVTQSPTHLIKTRGQQVTLRCSPISGHKSVSWYQQVLGQGPQFIFQYYEKEERGRGNFPDRFSARQFPNYSSELNVNALLLGDSALYLCASSFRDFDKQFFGPGTRLTVL.

The chain uses TRBV29-1 and TRBJ2-7, with D maybe TRBD2 (7 bases). This CDR3 has 15 residues. CDR1 is SQVTM and CDR2 is ANQGSEA in the germline V gene. With 0 bases removed from V and 2 bases from J, the gap between germline ends came to 14 bases. The CDR3 loop is CSVEDLSGGPYEQYF. The CDR3 DNA reads as TGCAGCGTTGAAGATCTATCGGGGGGCCCCTACGAGCAGTACTTC.

Only a few counts were recorded for this clonotype. V usage is TRBV29-1 and J usage is TRBJ2-7; possibly TRBD2 for D (6 bases). Trimming took 4 bases from V and 3 from J, leaving 16 bases between them. Germline lookup yields CDR1 SQVTM and CDR2 ANQGSEA. This CDR3 has 14 residues. The CDR3 sequence is CSVVSERGDYEQYF. The CDR3 DNA follows: TGCAGCGTTGTAAGTGAGCGCGGGGACTACGAGCAGTACTTC.

This clonotype occurred once. This chain links TRBV27 with TRBJ2-1, with D perhaps TRBD2 (6 bases). Per the germline V gene, CDR1 is MNHEY and CDR2 is SMNVEV (reference sequence). The CDR3 runs to 14 residues. V lost 4 bases and J lost 9, with 16 bases in between. The CDR3 reads CASSSRRGSSEQFF. In DNA form, the CDR3 reads TGTGCCAGCAGTTCACGGCGGGGTTCCAGTGAGCAGTTCTTC.

The chain combines TRBV7-2 with TRBJ2-5, with 7 bases fitting TRBD2. Trimming cost V 3 bases and J 5 bases; bases outside gene matches: 9. Germline CDR1 is SGHTA and CDR2 is FQGNSA. The CDR3 contains 15 residues. CDR3 sequence (DNA): TGTGCCAGCAGCTTTAACACGGGGGGTTCTGAGACCCAGTACTTC. Translated: CASSFNTGGSETQYF.

This chain connects TRBV6-5 to TRBJ1-1, with 8 bases lining up with TRBD1. The CDR3 is 14 residues long. J was trimmed by 1 base and V by 6 bases; bases with no gene match: 4. CDR1 MNHEY and CDR2 SVGAGI come from the germline V gene. The CDR3 region is CASRRTGRNTEAFF. The CDR3 region has the DNA TGTGCCAGCAGGCGGACAGGGAGGAACACTGAAGCTTTCTTT.

In its sample, this clonotype was seen a few times. The rearrangement joins TRBV12-3 or TRBV12-4 to TRBJ2-4, with D possibly matching TRBD2 (6 bases). Trimming stripped 8 bases from V and 2 bases from J, with 10 bases between. The CDR3 has 13 residues. The CDR3 sequence: CASSGGTKNIQYF. The CDR3 DNA reads as TGTGCCAGCTCCGGGGGTACCAAAAACATTCAGTACTTC.

This clonotype was observed a single time. V and J are TRBV11-1 and TRBJ2-1; TRBD2 matches 15 bases. V lost 6 bases to trimming and J lost 2 bases; unmatched junction nucleotides: 5. This CDR3 spans 17 amino acids. Germline V CDR1 and CDR2: SGHAT, FQDESV (reference sequence). The CDR3 DNA is TGTGCCAGCAGTCCATGGACTAGCGGGGGGGCCTACAATGAGCAGTTCTTC. Protein: CASSPWTSGGAYNEQFF. The full variable domain, completed using reference TRBV11-1 and TRBJ2-1, is EAEVAQSPRYKITEKSQAVAFWCDPISGHATLYWYRQILGQGPELLVQFQDESVVDDSQLPKDRFSAERLKGVDSTLKIQPAELGDSAMYLCASSPWTSGGAYNEQFFGPGTRLTVL.

This clonotype turned up a few times. The gene calls are TRBV20-1 and TRBJ1-3; no clear D gene. This CDR3 comprises 13 residues. V was clipped by 0 bases and J by 5 bases, with 8 bases between them. Looked up from germline, CDR1 is DFQATT and CDR2 is SNEGSKA (reference sequence). The CDR3 region has the DNA TGCAGTGCTAGAGAGGGCAGGAGAAACACCATATATTTT. It translates to CSAREGRRNTIYF.

The rearrangement joins TRBV5-1 to TRBJ1-2, with a possible D match to TRBD1 (5 bases). From germline, CDR1 is SGHRS and CDR2 YFSETQ. Trimming cost V 0 bases and J 6 bases, with 18 bases left between them. This CDR3 comprises 16 residues. The CDR3 is CASSLDRAGKGDGYTF. The CDR3, as DNA: TGCGCCAGCAGCTTGGATCGGGCAGGGAAAGGGGATGGCTACACCTTC. The variable domain in full, with the rest retrieved from reference TRBV5-1 and TRBJ1-2, is KAGVTQTPRYLIKTRGQQVTLSCSPISGHRSVSWYQQTPGQGLQFLFEYFSETQRNKGNFPGRFSGRQFSNSRSEMNVSTLELGDSALYLCASSLDRAGKGDGYTFGSGTRLTVV.

The gene calls are TRBV12-3 or TRBV12-4 and TRBJ2-3; D remains unclear. V dropped 6 bases and J dropped 4 bases, with 11 bases sitting between them. This CDR3 is 13 amino acids long. The CDR3 loop reads CASSSRVADTQYF. The CDR3 region has the DNA TGTGCCAGCAGCTCACGAGTGGCAGATACGCAGTATTTT.

The chain has TRBV27 and TRBJ2-1; 14 positions match TRBD2. This CDR3 contains 17 residues. V lost 5 bases to trimming and J lost 5 bases; unmatched junction nucleotides: 8. In germline, CDR1 is MNHEY, CDR2 SMNVEV (reference sequence). The CDR3 spells CASSRIGTSGSHNEQFF. DNA for the CDR3: TGTGCCAGCAGTCGGATAGGGACTAGCGGGAGTCACAATGAGCAGTTCTTC.

The V call is TRBV18, the J call TRBJ2-3; D is possibly TRBD1 (6 bases). CDR3 length equals 18 residues. Trimming cost V 1 base and J 0 bases, with 17 bases left between them. From germline, CDR1 is KGHSH and CDR2 LQKENI. As DNA, the CDR3 is TGTGCCAGCTCACCACAAACGTTGACAGGAGCTAGCACAGATACGCAGTATTTT. Translating it yields CASSPQTLTGASTDTQYF.

This clonotype was seen only a few times. V is TRBV5-5 and J is TRBJ1-1; D gene uncertain. CDR3 length: 11 residues. The germline V gene encodes CDR1 SGHKS and CDR2 YYEKEE (reference sequence). V shed 3 bases and J shed 4 bases, with 4 bases lying between them. The CDR3 region is CASSSSTEAFF. CDR3 nucleotide sequence: TGTGCCAGCAGCTCAAGCACTGAAGCTTTCTTT.

This clonotype was counted a few times. The CDR3 nucleotides read TGCGCCAGCAGTGAGTCAGGACAGGGGGCGGCGCGGGCTTTCTTT. Its translation: CASSESGQGAARAFF. The chain has TRBV10-2 and TRBJ1-1, with 11 bases fitting TRBD1. With V trimmed by 0 bases and J by 11 bases, 8 bases remained unmatched. The germline CDR1 and CDR2 sequences are WSHSY and SAAADI. The CDR3 has 15 amino acids.